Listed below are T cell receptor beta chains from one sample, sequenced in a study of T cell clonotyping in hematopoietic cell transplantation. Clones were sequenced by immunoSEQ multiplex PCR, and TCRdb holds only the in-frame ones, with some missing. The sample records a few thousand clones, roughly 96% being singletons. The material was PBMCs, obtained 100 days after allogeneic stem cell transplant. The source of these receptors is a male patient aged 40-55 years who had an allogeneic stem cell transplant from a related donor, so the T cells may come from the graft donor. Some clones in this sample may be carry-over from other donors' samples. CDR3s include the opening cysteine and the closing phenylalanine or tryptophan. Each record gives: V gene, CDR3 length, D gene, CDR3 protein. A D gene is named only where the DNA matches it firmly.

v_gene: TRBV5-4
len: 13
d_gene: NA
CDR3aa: CASTVRGSYEQYF

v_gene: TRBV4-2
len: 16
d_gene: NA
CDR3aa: CASSQALQGKNTEAFF

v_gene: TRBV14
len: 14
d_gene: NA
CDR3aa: CASSQVEVGSPLHF

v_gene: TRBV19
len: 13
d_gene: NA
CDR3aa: CASSIRGDTEAFF

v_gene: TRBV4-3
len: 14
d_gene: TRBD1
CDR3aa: CASSSGQGNYEQYF

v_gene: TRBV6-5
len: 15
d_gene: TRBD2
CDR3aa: CASSQGLAVYNEQFF

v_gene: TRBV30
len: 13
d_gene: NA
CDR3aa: CAWTTGGSATLHF

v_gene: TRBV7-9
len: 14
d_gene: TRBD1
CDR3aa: CASSEGQMYNEQFF

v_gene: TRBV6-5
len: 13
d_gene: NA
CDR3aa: CASSYGRTHGYTF

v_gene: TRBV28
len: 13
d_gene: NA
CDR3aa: CASKLAATYEQYF

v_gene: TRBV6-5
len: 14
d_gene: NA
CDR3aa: CASRRDRNTGELFF

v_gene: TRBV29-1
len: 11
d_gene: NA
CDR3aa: CSAGMGWEQYF

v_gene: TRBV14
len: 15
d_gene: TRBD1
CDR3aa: CASSRSLTGIETQYF

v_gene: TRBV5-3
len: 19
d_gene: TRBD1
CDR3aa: CARSLATRRVTGGSYEQYF

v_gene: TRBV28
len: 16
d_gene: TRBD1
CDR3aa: CASSVWGQGTVHEQFF

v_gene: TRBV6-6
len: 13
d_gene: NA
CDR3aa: CASSYSNTYEQYF

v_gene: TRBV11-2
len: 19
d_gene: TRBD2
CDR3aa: CASSFPGLAGAPNTGELFF

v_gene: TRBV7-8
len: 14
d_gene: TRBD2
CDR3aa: CASSIGLAGEGQYF

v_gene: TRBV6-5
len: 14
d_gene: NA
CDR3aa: CATTWALGNYGYTF

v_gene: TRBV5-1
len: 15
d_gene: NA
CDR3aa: CASSQGQARTSWWYF

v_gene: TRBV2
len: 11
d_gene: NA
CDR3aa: CASGVFTEAFF

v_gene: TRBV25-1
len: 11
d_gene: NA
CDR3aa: CASSAQGPLHF

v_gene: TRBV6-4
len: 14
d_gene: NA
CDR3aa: CASSDSGGEVGYTF

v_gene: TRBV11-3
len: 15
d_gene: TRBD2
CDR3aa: CASSLELAGGNEQFF

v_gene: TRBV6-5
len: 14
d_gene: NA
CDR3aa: CASILGSSGNTIYF

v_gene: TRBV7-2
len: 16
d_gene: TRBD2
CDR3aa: CASRDLSGRREETQYF

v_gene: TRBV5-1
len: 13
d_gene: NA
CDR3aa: CASSSGRNYGYTF

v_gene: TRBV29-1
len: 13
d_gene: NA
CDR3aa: CSVVANTYNEQFF

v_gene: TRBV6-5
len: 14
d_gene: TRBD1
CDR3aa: CASSYRQGRQPQHF

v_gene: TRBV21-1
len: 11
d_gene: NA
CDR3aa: CASTPVTSYTF

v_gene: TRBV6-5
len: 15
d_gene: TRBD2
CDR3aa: CASRSSGSSVNEQFF

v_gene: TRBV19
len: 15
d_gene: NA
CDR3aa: CASSRTPRSSYEQYF

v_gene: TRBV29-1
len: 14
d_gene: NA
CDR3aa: CIVEAIPGSYEQYF

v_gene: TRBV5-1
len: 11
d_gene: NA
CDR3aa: CASSFGKTQYF

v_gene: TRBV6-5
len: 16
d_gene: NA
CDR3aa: CASSYSRLAYNSPLHF

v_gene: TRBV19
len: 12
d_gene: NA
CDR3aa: CASSRQNYGYTF

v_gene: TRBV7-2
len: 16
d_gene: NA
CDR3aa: CASSLGALIPIYEQYF

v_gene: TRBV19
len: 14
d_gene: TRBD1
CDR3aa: CASSMTGESYEQYF

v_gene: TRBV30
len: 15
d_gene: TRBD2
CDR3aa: CAWSLSGGAPDTQYF

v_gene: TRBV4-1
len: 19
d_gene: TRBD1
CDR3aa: CASSQVINRGPGGYDGYTF

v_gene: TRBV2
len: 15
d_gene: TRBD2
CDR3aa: CASSSIAGDYNEQFF

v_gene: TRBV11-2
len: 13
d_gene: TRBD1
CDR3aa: CASSPGGPTEAFF

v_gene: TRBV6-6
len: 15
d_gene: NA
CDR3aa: CASSYSGVWRDEQFF

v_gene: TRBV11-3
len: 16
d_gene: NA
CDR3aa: CASSRGGLPANYGYTF

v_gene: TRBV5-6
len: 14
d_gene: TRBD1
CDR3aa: CASSLRTGLQPQHF

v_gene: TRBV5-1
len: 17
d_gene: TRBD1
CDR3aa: CASNYRLGQPKGTEAFF

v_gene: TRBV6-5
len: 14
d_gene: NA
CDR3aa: CATQRDTFNEKLFF

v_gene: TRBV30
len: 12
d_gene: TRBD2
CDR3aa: CALDPGGETQYF

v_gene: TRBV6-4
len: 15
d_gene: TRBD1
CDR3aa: CASSDSRDRSYEQYF

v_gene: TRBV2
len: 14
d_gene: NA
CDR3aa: CASSEYWNTGELFF

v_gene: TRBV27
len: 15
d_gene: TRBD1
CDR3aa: CASSLLDRVNTEAFF

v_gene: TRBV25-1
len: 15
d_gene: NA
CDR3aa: CASSAFGSPNYEQYF

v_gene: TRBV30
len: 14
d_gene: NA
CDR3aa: CAWRQGYSNQPQHF

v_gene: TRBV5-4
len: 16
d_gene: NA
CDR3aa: CASSPAMGGTGNTIYF

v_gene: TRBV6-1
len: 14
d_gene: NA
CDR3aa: CASLPGHFQETQYF

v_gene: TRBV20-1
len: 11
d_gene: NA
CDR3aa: CSARGRRWAFF